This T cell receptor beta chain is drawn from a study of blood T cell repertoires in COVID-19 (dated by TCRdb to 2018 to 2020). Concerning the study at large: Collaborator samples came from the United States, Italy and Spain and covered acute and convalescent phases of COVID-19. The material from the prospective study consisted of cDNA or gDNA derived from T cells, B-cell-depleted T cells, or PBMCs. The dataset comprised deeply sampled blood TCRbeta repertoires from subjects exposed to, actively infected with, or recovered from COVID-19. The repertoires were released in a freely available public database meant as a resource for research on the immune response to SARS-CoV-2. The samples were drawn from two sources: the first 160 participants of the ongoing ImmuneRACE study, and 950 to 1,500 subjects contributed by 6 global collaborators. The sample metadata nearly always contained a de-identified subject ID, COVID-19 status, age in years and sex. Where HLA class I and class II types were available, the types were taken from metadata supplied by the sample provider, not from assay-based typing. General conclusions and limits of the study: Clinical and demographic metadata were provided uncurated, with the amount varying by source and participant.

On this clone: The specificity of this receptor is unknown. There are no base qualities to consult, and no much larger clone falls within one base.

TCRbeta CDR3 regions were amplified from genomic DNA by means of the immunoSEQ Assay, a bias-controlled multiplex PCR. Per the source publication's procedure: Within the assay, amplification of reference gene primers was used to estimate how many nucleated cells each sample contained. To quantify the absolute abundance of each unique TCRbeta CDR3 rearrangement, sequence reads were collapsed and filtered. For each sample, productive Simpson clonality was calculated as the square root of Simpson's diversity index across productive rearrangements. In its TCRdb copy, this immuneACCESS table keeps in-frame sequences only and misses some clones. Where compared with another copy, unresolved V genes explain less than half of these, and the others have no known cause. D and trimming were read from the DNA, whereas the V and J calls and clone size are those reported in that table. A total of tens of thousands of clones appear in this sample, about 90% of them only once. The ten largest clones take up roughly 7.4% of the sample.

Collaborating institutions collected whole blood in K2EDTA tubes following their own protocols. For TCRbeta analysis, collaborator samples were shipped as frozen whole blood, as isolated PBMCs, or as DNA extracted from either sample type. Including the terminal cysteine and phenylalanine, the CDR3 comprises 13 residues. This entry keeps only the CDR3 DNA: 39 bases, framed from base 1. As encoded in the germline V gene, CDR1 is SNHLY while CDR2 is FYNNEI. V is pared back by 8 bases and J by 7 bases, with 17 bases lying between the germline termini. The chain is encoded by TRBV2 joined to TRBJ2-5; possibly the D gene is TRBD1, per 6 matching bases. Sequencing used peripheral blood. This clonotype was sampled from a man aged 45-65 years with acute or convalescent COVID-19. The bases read TGTGCCAGCGGGACATACGGGCCCGGGACCCAGTACTTC. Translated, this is CASGTYGPGTQYF.